This TCR beta chain stems from a study of shared clonotypes between healthy human individuals. Study findings and constraints: Naive CD4 clonotypes were shared across several donors at roughly 5%.

For this clone: Its antigen is undetermined. Other DNA sequences in this specimen translate into the identical CDR3.

This table comes from immunoSEQ multiplex PCR, and its TCRdb copy is limited to in-frame clones, with some not included. The profile shows 2 million to 2.5 million clones, approximately 96% of them singletons. Germline loops: CDR1 KGHSH, CDR2 LQKENI. This CDR3 has 11 residues. V lost 6 bases and J 3 bases, leaving 2 bases between the germline ends. The sample taken for sequencing was naive CD4+ T cells sorted from blood. Subset of the sample: CD45RA+ positively selected. The receptor was isolated from a man aged 18 to 29 in good health. The rearrangement links TRBV18 to TRBJ1-4; D unclear. This CDR3 reads CASSANEKLFF. The DNA of the CDR3 is TGTGCCAGCTCCGCTAATGAAAAACTGTTTTTT. The variable domain in full, with the rest retrieved from reference TRBV18 and TRBJ1-4, is NAGVMQNPRHLVRRRGQEARLRCSPMKGHSHVYWYRQLPEEGLKFMVYLQKENIIDESGMPKERFSAEFPKEGPSILRIQQVVRGDSAAYFCASSANEKLFFGSGTQLSVL.